The clone carrying this T cell receptor beta chain has ten or more counts. The antigen remains unidentified. Pregnant or lactating patients were excluded, as were those with uncontrolled infection or other autoimmune disease. The source of the PBMCs was about 10 ml of fresh peripheral blood. The record originates from a study of T cells in Graves' hyperthyroidism and ophthalmopathy. Overall study results and limits: Ophthalmopathy was predicted by the model a median of roughly 6.6 months ahead of onset.

The CDR3 spans 15 residues. V lost 5 bases and J lost 3; bases outside the gene matches: 8. CDR1 MNHEY and CDR2 SMNVEV come from the germline V gene (reference sequence). What was amplified from RNA transcripts were TCR beta CDR3 regions. TCR CDR3 regions were first amplified by RT-PCR with HTBI primers. TCRdb itself ran the multiplex PCR reads through MiXCR, one entry per CDR3 protein. The table lists around 520,000 distinct CDR3 sequences, 13% to 15% of them singletons. This chain connects TRBV27 to TRBJ1-1, with 8 bases that match TRBD1. This receptor was identified in a young woman with Graves' hyperthyroidism. The specimen was blood. In DNA form, the CDR3 reads TGTGCCAGCAGTAAGGACAGGGCCATCTACACTGAAGCTTTCTTT. This gives the protein CASSKDRAIYTEAFF.